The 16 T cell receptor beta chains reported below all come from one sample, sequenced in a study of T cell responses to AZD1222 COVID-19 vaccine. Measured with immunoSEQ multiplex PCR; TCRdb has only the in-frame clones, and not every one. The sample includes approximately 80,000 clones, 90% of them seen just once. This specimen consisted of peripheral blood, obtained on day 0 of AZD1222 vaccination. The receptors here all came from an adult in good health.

In DNA, the CDR3 is TGTGCCAGCAGTTTTATACAGGGCACTGAAGCTTTCTTT. Translating gives CASSFIQGTEAFF. This chain joins TRBV12-3 or TRBV12-4 and TRBJ1-1, with D maybe TRBD1 (6 bases). V lost 3 bases and J lost 4, with 9 bases in between. The CDR3 runs to 13 residues.

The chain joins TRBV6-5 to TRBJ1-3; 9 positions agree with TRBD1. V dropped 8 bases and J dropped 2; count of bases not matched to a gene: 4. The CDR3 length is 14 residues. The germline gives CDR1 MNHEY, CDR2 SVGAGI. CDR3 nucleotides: TGTGCCAGCGTCAGACAGGGGGCTGGAAACACCATATATTTT. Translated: CASVRQGAGNTIYF.

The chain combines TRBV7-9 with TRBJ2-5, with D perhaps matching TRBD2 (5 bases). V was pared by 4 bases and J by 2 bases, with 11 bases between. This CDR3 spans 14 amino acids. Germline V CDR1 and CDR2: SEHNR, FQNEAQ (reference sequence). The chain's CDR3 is CASSWEWQQETQYF. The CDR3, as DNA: TGTGCCAGCAGCTGGGAGTGGCAACAAGAGACCCAGTACTTC.

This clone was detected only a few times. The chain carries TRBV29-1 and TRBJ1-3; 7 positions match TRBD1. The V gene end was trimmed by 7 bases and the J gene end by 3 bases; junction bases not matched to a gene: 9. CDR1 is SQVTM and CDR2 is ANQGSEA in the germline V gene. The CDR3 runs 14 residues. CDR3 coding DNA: TGCAGCGGCCGAGACAGGGCGCATGGAAACACCATATATTTT. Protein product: CSGRDRAHGNTIYF.

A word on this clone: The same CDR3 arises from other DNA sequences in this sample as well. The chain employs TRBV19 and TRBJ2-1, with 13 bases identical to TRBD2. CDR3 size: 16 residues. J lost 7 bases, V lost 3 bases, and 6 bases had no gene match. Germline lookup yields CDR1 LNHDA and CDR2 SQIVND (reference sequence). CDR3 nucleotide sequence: TGTGCCAGTAGTATCCAACTAGCGGGGGGGCGTAATGAGCAGTTCTTC. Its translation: CASSIQLAGGRNEQFF. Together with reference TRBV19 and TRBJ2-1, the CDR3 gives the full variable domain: DGGITQSPKYLFRKEGQNVTLSCEQNLNHDAMYWYRQDPGQGLRLIYYSQIVNDFQKGDIAEGYSVSREKKESFPLTVTSAQKNPTAFYLCASSIQLAGGRNEQFFGPGTRLTVL.

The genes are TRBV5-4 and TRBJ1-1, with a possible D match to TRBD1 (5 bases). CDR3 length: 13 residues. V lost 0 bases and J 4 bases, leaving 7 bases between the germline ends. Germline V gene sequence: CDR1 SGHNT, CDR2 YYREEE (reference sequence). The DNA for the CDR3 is TGTGCCAGCAGCTTGGTGGGGACCACTGAAGCTTTCTTT. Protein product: CASSLVGTTEAFF.

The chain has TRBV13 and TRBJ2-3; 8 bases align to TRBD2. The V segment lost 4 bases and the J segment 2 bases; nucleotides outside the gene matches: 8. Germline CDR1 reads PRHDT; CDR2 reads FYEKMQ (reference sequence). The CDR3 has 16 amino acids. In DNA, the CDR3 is TGTGCCAGCAGCTCTCCTCTAGCGGGTACCACAGATACGCAGTATTTT. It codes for CASSSPLAGTTDTQYF.

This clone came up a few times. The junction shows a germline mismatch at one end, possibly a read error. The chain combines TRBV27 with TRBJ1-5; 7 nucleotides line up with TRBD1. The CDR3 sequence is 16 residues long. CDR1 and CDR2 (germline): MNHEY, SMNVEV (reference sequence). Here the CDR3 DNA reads TGTGCCAGCAGTGTATCCAGGGGGGGCCGGCAATCAGCCCAGCATTTT. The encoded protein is CASSVSRGGRQSAQHF.

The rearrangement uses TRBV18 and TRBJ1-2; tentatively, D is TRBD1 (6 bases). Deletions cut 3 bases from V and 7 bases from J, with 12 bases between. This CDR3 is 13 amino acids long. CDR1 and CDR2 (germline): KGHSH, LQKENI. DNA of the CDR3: TGTGCCAGCTCACCGGACAGAGAGGGTGGCTACACCTTC. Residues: CASSPDREGGYTF.

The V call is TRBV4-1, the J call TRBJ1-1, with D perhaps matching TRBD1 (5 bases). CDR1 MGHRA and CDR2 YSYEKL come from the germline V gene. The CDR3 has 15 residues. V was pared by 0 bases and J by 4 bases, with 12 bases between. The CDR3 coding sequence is TGCGCCAGCAGCCAAGATTGGGCAGGGACCACTGAAGCTTTCTTT. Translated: CASSQDWAGTTEAFF.

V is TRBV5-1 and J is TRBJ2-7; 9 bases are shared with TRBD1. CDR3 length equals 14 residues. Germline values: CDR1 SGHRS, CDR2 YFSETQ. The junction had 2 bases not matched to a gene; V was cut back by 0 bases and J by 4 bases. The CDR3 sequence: CASSLGDRGYEQYF. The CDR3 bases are TGCGCCAGCAGCTTGGGCGACAGGGGGTACGAGCAGTACTTC.

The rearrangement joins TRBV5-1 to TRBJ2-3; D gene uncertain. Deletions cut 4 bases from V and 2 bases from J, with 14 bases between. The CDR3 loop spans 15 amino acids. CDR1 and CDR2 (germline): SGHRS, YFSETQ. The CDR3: CASSPGTGLTDTQYF. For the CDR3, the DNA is TGCGCCAGCAGCCCGGGTACGGGTCTCACAGATACGCAGTATTTT.

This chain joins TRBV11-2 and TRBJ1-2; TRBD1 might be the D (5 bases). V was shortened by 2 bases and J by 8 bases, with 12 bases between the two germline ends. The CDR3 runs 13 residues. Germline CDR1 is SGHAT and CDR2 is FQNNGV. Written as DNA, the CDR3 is TGTGCCAGCAGCTTACCCCAGGGATACGGCTACACCTTC. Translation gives CASSLPQGYGYTF.

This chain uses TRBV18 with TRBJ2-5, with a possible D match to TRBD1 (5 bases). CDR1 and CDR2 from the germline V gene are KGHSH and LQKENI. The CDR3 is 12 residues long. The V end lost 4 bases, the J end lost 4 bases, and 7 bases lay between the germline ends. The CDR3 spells CASSLQGETQYF. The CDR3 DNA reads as TGTGCCAGCTCACTTCAGGGAGAGACCCAGTACTTC.

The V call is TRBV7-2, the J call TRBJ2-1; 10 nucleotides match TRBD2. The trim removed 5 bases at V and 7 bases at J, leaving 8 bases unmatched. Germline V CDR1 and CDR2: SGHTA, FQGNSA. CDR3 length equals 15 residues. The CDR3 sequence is CASSPRAGGQNEQFF. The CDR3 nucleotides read TGTGCCAGCAGCCCGCGAGCGGGGGGGCAGAATGAGCAGTTCTTC. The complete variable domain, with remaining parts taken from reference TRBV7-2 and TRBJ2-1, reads GAGVSQSPSNKVTEKGKDVELRCDPISGHTALYWYRQSLGQGLEFLIYFQGNSAPDKSGLPSDRFSAERTGGSVSTLTIQRTQQEDSAVYLCASSPRAGGQNEQFFGPGTRLTVL.

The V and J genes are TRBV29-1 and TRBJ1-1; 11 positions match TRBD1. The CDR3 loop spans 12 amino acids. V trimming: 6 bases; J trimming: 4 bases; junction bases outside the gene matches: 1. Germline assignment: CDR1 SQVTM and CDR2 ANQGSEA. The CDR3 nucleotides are TGCAGCGTAGGGACAGGGGGCACTGAAGCTTTCTTT. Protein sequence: CSVGTGGTEAFF. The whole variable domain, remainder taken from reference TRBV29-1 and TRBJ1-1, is SAVISQKPSRDICQRGTSLTIQCQVDSQVTMMFWYRQQPGQSLTLIATANQGSEATYESGFVIDKFPISRPNLTFSTLTVSNMSPEDSSIYLCSVGTGGTEAFFGQGTRLTVV.